This is a list of T cell receptor beta chains from one sample in a study of beta chain features in type 1 diabetes. Here immunoSEQ multiplex PCR was the method, and the copy in TCRdb shows in-frame clones only, minus some. In the table there are some 290,000 clones, about 23% of which are singletons. Material for sequencing was naive CD4+ T cells from blood. The receptors shown here come from a woman in her 30s with type 1 diabetes. The CDR3 runs from the conserved cysteine through the conserved F or W. D genes are given only for firm matches. A row's size may be missing; if present it is once, few, many or a size class.

J gene | V gene | clone size | D gene | CDR3 protein | CDR3 DNA
TRBJ2-3 | TRBV27 | few | NA | CASSLISSTDTQYF | TGTGCCAGCAGTTTAATCTCTAGCACAGATACGCAGTATTTT
TRBJ1-2 | TRBV19 | NA | NA | CASSNRDYGYTF | TGTGCCAGTAGTAACAGGGACTATGGCTACACCTTC
TRBJ1-1 | TRBV2 | NA | NA | CASSVFRGNTEAFF | TGTGCCAGCAGTGTATTTAGGGGGAACACTGAAGCTTTCTTT
TRBJ1-4 | TRBV7-2 | NA | TRBD1 | CASSPDRGDEKLFF | TGTGCCAGCAGCCCGGACAGGGGAGACGAAAAACTGTTTTTT
TRBJ1-2 | TRBV23-1 | NA | NA | CASSQSGHLNYGYTF | TGCGCCAGCAGTCAATCGGGACATTTGAACTATGGCTACACCTTC
TRBJ2-7 | TRBV6-5 | NA | TRBD2 | CASSFSGRAFYEQYF | TGTGCCAGCAGTTTCAGCGGGAGGGCCTTCTACGAGCAGTACTTC
TRBJ2-7 | TRBV29-1 | few | TRBD2 | CSVGTSGNEQYF | TGCAGCGTGGGGACTAGCGGGAACGAGCAGTACTTC
TRBJ2-5 | TRBV18 | NA | NA | CASSPAQEETQYF | TGTGCCAGCTCACCGGCGCAGGAAGAGACCCAGTACTTC
TRBJ2-7 | TRBV7-2 | NA | NA | CASSLDRLETYEQYF | TGTGCCAGCAGCTTAGACAGGCTCGAAACCTACGAGCAGTACTTC
TRBJ1-1 | TRBV30 | NA | NA | CAWSVRVPEAFF | TGTGCCTGGAGTGTGAGGGTTCCAGAAGCTTTCTTT
TRBJ2-3 | TRBV14 | NA | NA | CASSPHRASDTDTQYF | TGTGCCAGCAGCCCTCACCGGGCTAGCGACACAGATACGCAGTATTTT
TRBJ2-7 | TRBV6-5 | NA | NA | CASSADRFYEQYF | TGTGCCAGCAGTGCCGACAGGTTCTACGAGCAGTACTTC
TRBJ2-1 | TRBV15 | NA | TRBD1 | CATSSLPRGSSSYNEQFF | TGTGCCACCAGCAGCTTACCCAGGGGGTCGAGCTCCTACAATGAGCAGTTCTTC
TRBJ2-7 | TRBV29-1 | few | NA | CSVGEYEQYF | TGCAGCGTTGGGGAGTACGAGCAGTACTTC
TRBJ1-5 | TRBV23-1 | few | NA | CASSQDGYQPQHF | TGCGCCAGCAGTCAAGACGGGTATCAGCCCCAGCATTTT
TRBJ2-4 | TRBV30 | NA | NA | CAWREPGERNIQYF | TGTGCCTGGAGAGAACCCGGAGAGAGAAACATTCAGTACTTC
TRBJ2-1 | TRBV4-2 | NA | TRBD2 | CASSQLAGGDNEQFF | TGTGCCAGCAGCCAACTAGCGGGAGGGGACAATGAGCAGTTCTTC
TRBJ2-2 | TRBV4-1 | NA | TRBD2 | CASSRGLADSGELFF | TGCGCCAGCAGCCGAGGACTAGCGGATTCCGGGGAGCTGTTTTTT
TRBJ2-1 | TRBV7-6 | few | TRBD2 | CASSRGLAANEQFF | TGTGCCAGCAGCCGGGGACTAGCCGCGAATGAGCAGTTCTTC
TRBJ1-5 | TRBV25-1 | NA | NA | CASSDSAQGGQPQHF | TGTGCCAGCAGTGATAGCGCCCAAGGTGGTCAGCCCCAGCATTTT